This TCR beta chain originates from a study of cytomegalovirus exposure and HLA in healthy donors. Study background: A subsequent analysis reported that the 100 to 150 validation repertoires were produced on the same platform that had also been used for the roughly 700 first-cohort repertoires.

Study findings and constraints: Most observed TCR sequences were rare, whereas some public TCRs were detected in many donors.

Generated by immunoSEQ multiplex PCR, the TCRdb table keeps only in-frame clones and is missing some. The table has about 250,000 clones, over 75% seen once. This CDR3 spans 14 amino acids. V lost 2 bases and J lost 6, with 10 bases in between. CDR1 is MNHEY and CDR2 is SMNVEV in the germline V gene (reference sequence). Worth noting for this clone: As yet, its antigen is unknown.

Sequencing was carried out using PBMCs. The chain uses TRBV27 and TRBJ2-2, with D perhaps TRBD2 (5 bases). This TCR came from a man younger than 35 in good health and CMV-seropositive. As DNA, the CDR3 is TGTGCCAGCAGTTTAGGGAGTGGGTCCGGGGAGCTGTTTTTT. Translated: CASSLGSGSGELFF.